This is a list of T cell receptor beta chains from one sample in a study of T cells after yellow fever vaccination. Each CDR3 protein is one row after TCRdb ran MiXCR on the 5' RACE reads. The table has fewer than 100,000 distinct CDR3 sequences, 8.9% seen once; the top ten hold roughly 15%. Source: CD8+ T cells not binding an NS4B(214-222) dextramer, sorted from PBMCs, taken about 2 weeks after the first yellow fever vaccination. Source of these receptors: a man aged 18 to 30 who received the YFV17D yellow fever vaccine. Both conserved end residues are part of each CDR3. The D gene is left open where the match is weak. Clone sizes are given selectively: once, few, many, or a class where the clone is expanded.

J gene	clone size	V gene	D gene	CDR3 DNA	CDR3 protein
TRBJ2-1	medium-sized	TRBV4-1	TRBD2	TGCGCCAGCAGCCAAGAACGCGGGGGGTATGATGAGCAGTTCTTC	CASSQERGGYDEQFF
TRBJ2-3	.	TRBV3-1	TRBD2	TGTGCCAGCAGCCAAGTGGGGTTGGGGAGCGGGGGGGCCGAGGCAGATACGCAGTATTTT	CASSQVGLGSGGAEADTQYF
TRBJ1-5	few	TRBV7-2	.	TGTGCCAGCTCTTGGGGGATCCTTAGCAATCAGCCCCAGCATTTT	CASSWGILSNQPQHF
TRBJ1-4	.	TRBV15	.	TGTGCCACCAGTCGGGGACCTGCAACTAATGAAAAACTGTTTTTT	CATSRGPATNEKLFF
TRBJ1-3	many	TRBV21-1	.	TGTGCCAGATTGACCGGGGCTGGTGGAAACACCATATATTTT	CARLTGAGGNTIYF
TRBJ2-3	many	TRBV29-1	TRBD1	TGCAGCGTTGAATTAGAGGACAGGGGGGATACGCAGTATTTT	CSVELEDRGDTQYF
TRBJ1-4	few	TRBV27	.	TGTGCCAGCAGTTTGGGGGGTCCCCCTGAAAAACTGTTTTTT	CASSLGGPPEKLFF
TRBJ1-1	few	TRBV18	.	TGTGCCAGCTCACCCCGGGGCTACACTGAAGCTTTCTTT	CASSPRGYTEAFF
TRBJ1-2	few	TRBV20-1	.	TGCAGTGCGTCCACAGTCAGCATCCCCCGCTATGGCTACACCTTC	CSASTVSIPRYGYTF
TRBJ2-1	few	TRBV12-3/TRBV12-4	.	TGTGCCAGCAGTCCAGGGTATCCCAATGAGCAGTTCTTC	CASSPGYPNEQFF
TRBJ2-1	.	TRBV20-1	TRBD2	TGCAGTGCTAAAGGACTAGCTTCCTACAATGAGCAGTTCTTC	CSAKGLASYNEQFF
TRBJ1-5	few	TRBV4-1	.	TGCGCCAGCAGCCAATTATTGACGGCGGATCAGCCCCAGCATTTT	CASSQLLTADQPQHF
TRBJ2-3	.	TRBV6-2/TRBV6-3	TRBD2	TGTGCCAGCAGTTACGGGACTATCTTCGCGGCGCAGTATTTT	CASSYGTIFAAQYF
TRBJ2-5	few	TRBV5-1	.	TGCGCCAGCAGCTTCCTCGGAAGGAAACTAGCACAAGAGACCCAGTACTTC	CASSFLGRKLAQETQYF
TRBJ1-1	.	TRBV30	TRBD1	TGTGCCTGGAGGGACAGGGTGGCCTGGGCTAACACTGAAGCTTTCTTT	CAWRDRVAWANTEAFF
TRBJ1-2	few	TRBV4-1	TRBD1	TGCGCCAGCAGCTTTCGGACAGGGGTTTATGGCTACACCTTC	CASSFRTGVYGYTF
TRBJ2-7	few	TRBV12-3/TRBV12-4	TRBD1	TGTGCCAGCAGTTCAGGGACAGGGGTGGTCGAGCAGTACTTC	CASSSGTGVVEQYF
TRBJ1-2	.	TRBV20-1	.	TGCAGTGCTAGAGATCTCAGCGGCCTACAGGGAGGTTATGGCTACACCTTC	CSARDLSGLQGGYGYTF
TRBJ2-3	few	TRBV13	TRBD2	TGTGCCAGCAATAAGCGGGGGGAAACAGATACGCAGTATTTT	CASNKRGETDTQYF
TRBJ1-2	few	TRBV7-2	.	TGTGCCAGCAGCTCGATAGGAGGGGCCAACTATGGCTACACCTTC	CASSSIGGANYGYTF
TRBJ1-1	few	TRBV12-3/TRBV12-4	.	TGTGCCAGCAGTTTAGCCCGTGTGGACGGTGAAGCTTTCTTT	CASSLARVDGEAFF
TRBJ1-5	few	TRBV24-1	TRBD1	TGTGCCACCAGTGATGCCGGACAGGGGTTCCAGCCCCAGCATTTT	CATSDAGQGFQPQHF
TRBJ1-1	.	TRBV7-2	.	TGTGCCAGCAGCTTAGGAATCCGGGCAGCTTTGGGAACTGAAGCTTTCTTT	CASSLGIRAALGTEAFF
TRBJ1-6	few	TRBV20-1	.	TGCAGTGCTAGAGGGGAAGGCCTAGCCCTCCACTTT	CSARGEGLALHF
TRBJ2-1	few	TRBV7-3	.	TGTGCCAGCAGCCCTTATGCTGCCGATGAGCAGTTCTTC	CASSPYAADEQFF
TRBJ2-4	many	TRBV5-1	TRBD1	TGCGCCAGCAGGCGTACGACAGGGTTGGCCAAAAACATTCAGTACTTC	CASRRTTGLAKNIQYF
TRBJ2-7	.	TRBV12-3/TRBV12-4	.	TGTGCCAGCAGTGACTCGAATGAGGTGGAGCAGTACTTC	CASSDSNEVEQYF
TRBJ1-2	few	TRBV27	TRBD1	TGTGCCAGCAGCCCCACAGGGGAGAATGGCTACACCTTC	CASSPTGENGYTF
TRBJ1-5	.	TRBV7-2	.	TGTGCCAGCAGCCCCGGGACACGTACCCCAGATCAGCCCCAGCATTTT	CASSPGTRTPDQPQHF
TRBJ2-5	few	TRBV7-7	.	TGTGCTAGCAGCTCCCTGGCGGGGGCCTGGGAGACCCAGTACTTC	CASSSLAGAWETQYF
TRBJ2-1	.	TRBV7-9	.	TGTGCCAGCAGCTTAGTGGTCAGGGGAAACAATGAGCAGTTCTTC	CASSLVVRGNNEQFF
TRBJ2-7	.	TRBV28	TRBD2	TGTGCCAGCAGCATGCGCGGGACTATCTCCTACGAGCAGTACTTC	CASSMRGTISYEQYF
TRBJ2-6	.	TRBV18	.	TGTGCCAGCTCACCAAATCCAGGGTCTGGGGCCAACGTCCTGACTTTC	CASSPNPGSGANVLTF
TRBJ2-7	few	TRBV9	.	TGTGCCAGCAGCACAGGACTGGAAGCCTACGAGCAGTACTTC	CASSTGLEAYEQYF
TRBJ2-6	.	TRBV15	.	TGTGCCACCAGCTCCCGCCCCGTATCTGGGGCCAACGTCCTGACTTTC	CATSSRPVSGANVLTF
TRBJ1-2	many	TRBV6-5	.	TGTGCCAGCAGTTCCCTAGTGGGCCACCCAGGCTACACCTTC	CASSSLVGHPGYTF
TRBJ2-3	few	TRBV9	TRBD1	TGTGCCAGCAGCCCCGAGGACAGGGGGCAAGATACGCAGTATTTT	CASSPEDRGQDTQYF
TRBJ2-5	few	TRBV7-9	TRBD1	TGTGCCAGCAGCACTTACGAGGGACAGCCCTACCAAGAGACCCAGTACTTC	CASSTYEGQPYQETQYF
TRBJ2-7	.	TRBV6-5	.	TGTGCCAGCAGTTACTATGGGGGGTACGAGCAGTACTTC	CASSYYGGYEQYF
TRBJ2-1	.	TRBV4-1	TRBD2	TGCGCCAGCAGCCAAGCGGGAGCGCGGGGGTTGTCCTACAATGAGCAGTTCTTC	CASSQAGARGLSYNEQFF
TRBJ1-3	.	TRBV7-6	TRBD1	TGTGCCAGCAGCGTGAATCCCAGGACAGGGGAGGGAAACACCATATATTTT	CASSVNPRTGEGNTIYF
TRBJ1-6	.	TRBV12-3/TRBV12-4	.	TGTGCCAGCAGTTTCTTGGGAAATTCACCCCTCCACTTT	CASSFLGNSPLHF
TRBJ1-5	.	TRBV4-3	TRBD1	TGCGCCAGCAGCCAAGATGGAGGGGGCCAGCCCCAGCATTTT	CASSQDGGGQPQHF
TRBJ2-3	.	TRBV4-1	TRBD1	TGCGCCAGCAGCCAAGATCGACGGGGACAGATCACAGATACGCAGTATTTT	CASSQDRRGQITDTQYF
TRBJ2-7	.	TRBV4-3	TRBD1	TGCGCCAGCAGCCAGGGACAGGGGGCAGTCGAGCAGTACTTC	CASSQGQGAVEQYF